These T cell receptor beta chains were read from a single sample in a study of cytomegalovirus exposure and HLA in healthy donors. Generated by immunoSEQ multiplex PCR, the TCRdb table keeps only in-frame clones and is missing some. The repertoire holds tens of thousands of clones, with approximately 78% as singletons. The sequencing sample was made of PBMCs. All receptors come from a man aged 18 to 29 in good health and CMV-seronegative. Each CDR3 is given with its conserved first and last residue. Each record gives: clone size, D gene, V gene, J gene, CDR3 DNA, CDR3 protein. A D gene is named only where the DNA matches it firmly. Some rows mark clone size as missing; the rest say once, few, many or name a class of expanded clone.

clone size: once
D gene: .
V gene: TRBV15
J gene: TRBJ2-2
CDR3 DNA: TGTGCCACCAGCAGGGCTACCGGGGAGCTGTTTTTT
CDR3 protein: CATSRATGELFF

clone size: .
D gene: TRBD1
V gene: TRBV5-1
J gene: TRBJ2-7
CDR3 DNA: TGCGCCAGCAGCTTACGTCCCGGGACAGGGGGCGGGCTCTCCTACGAGCAGTACTTC
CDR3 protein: CASSLRPGTGGGLSYEQYF

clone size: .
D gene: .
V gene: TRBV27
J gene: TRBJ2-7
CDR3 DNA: TGTGCCAGCAGTCTTTTGACTACGCCGGCCGAGCAGTACTTC
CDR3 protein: CASSLLTTPAEQYF

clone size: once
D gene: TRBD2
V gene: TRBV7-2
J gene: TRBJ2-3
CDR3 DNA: TGTGCCAGCAGCCCCGGGACTACTCGCGGTACGCAGTATTTT
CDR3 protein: CASSPGTTRGTQYF

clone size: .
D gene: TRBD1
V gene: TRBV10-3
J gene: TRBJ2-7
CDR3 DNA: TGTGCCATCAGTGAGTCCGGACAGGGGGGCGGCGAGCAGTACTTC
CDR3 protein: CAISESGQGGGEQYF

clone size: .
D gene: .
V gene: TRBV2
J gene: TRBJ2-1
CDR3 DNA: TGTGCCAGCAGTGAGAGGGATGAGCAGTTCTTC
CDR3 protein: CASSERDEQFF

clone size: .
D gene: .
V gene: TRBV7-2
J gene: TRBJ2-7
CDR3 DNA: TGTGCCAGCAGCTTTTCGGCCAGGAATGGCAACGAGCAGTACTTC
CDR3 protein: CASSFSARNGNEQYF

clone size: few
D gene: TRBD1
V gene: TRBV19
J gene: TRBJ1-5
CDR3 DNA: TGTGCCAGTAAAATTGGACAGGGCAATCAGCCCCAGCATTTT
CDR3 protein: CASKIGQGNQPQHF

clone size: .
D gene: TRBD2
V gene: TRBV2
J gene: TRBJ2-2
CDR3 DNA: TGTGCCAGCACCAAAGGGACTAGCGGAAGGGGAACCGGGGAGCTGTTTTTT
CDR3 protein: CASTKGTSGRGTGELFF

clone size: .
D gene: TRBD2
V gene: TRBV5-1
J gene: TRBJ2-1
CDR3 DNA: TGCGCCAGCAGCCCCCCTCGAGCGGGAACCTACAATGAGCAGTTCTTC
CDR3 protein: CASSPPRAGTYNEQFF

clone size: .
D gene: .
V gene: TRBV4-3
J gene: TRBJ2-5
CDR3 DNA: TGCGCCAGCAGCCAAGATGTACGGGGGAACGAAGAGACCCAGTACTTC
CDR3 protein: CASSQDVRGNEETQYF

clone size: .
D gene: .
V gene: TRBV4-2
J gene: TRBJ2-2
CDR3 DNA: TGTGCCAGCAGCCAAGCGGTTACTGCGAACACCGGGGAGCTGTTTTTT
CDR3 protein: CASSQAVTANTGELFF

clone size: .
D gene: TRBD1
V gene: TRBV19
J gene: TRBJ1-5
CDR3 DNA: TGTGCCTCTCATCCCCTGGACAGGGGAGACAATCAGCCCCAGCATTTT
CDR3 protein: CASHPLDRGDNQPQHF

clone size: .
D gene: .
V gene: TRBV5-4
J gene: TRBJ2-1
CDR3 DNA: TGTGCCAGCAGCTTGGATGCGGCCTCCTACAATGAGCAGTTCTTC
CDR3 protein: CASSLDAASYNEQFF